This T cell receptor beta chain was identified in a study of T cell responses to AZD1222 COVID-19 vaccine. For this clone: Its target is unknown.

The study, taken as a whole, reports: In a largely white British group with more females than males, clonal diversity was possibly underestimated.

Trimming removed 6 bases at V and 7 bases at J, with 13 bases between. The CDR3 length is 14 residues. The germline V gene has CDR1 MDHEN and CDR2 SYDVKM. Profiled with immunoSEQ multiplex PCR; TCRdb holds only in-frame clones, not every one. The repertoire has under 70,000 clones, around 80% of them found once; the top ten carry around 5%. The sample in question was peripheral blood, obtained 28 days after the second AZD1222 dose. J is TRBJ1-6 and V is TRBV28; D is perhaps TRBD1 (6 bases). This receptor was obtained from an adult who received the AZD1222 COVID-19 vaccine. The CDR3 region has the DNA TGTGCCAGCAGCCGAGGGGGGCGCAATTCACCCCTCCACTTT. It translates to CASSRGGRNSPLHF.